This TCR beta chain was recovered during a study of shared clonotypes between healthy human individuals. Regarding the study as a whole: Among donors, sharing of clonotypes was expected to be affected by sequencing depth.

Sequencing used immunoSEQ multiplex PCR; TCRdb keeps in-frame clones, though not all of them. The data hold around 2.5 million clones, with 93% observed a single time. As to this clone: Antigen specificity is unknown.

The CDR3 is made up of 13 amino acids. Trimming stripped 4 bases from V and 9 bases from J, with 13 bases between. CDR1 GTSNPN and CDR2 SVGIG come from the germline V gene (reference sequence). Source material: naive CD4+ T cells from PBMCs. Subset specified: CD45RA+ positively selected. The TCR comes from a man between 18 and 35 years old in good health. Some clones in this sample may be carry-over from other donors' samples. The gene calls are TRBV30 and TRBJ1-6; possible D gene TRBD1, 5 bases. The CDR3 bases are TGTGCCTGGAACGGACAAAGGGTTTCACCCCTCCACTTT. It specifies CAWNGQRVSPLHF.